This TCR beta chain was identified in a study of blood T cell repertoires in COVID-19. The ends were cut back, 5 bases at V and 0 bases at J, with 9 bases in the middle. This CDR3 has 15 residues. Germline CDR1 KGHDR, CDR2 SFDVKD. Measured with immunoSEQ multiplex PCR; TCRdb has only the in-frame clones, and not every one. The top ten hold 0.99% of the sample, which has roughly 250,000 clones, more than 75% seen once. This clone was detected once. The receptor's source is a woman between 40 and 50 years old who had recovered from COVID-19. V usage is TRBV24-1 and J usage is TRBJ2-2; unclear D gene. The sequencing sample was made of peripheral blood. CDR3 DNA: TGTGCCACCAGTGTCCAGGCAGCGAACACCGGGGAGCTGTTTTTT. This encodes CATSVQAANTGELFF.